This TCR beta chain was profiled in a study of Graves' ophthalmopathy and Graves' hyperthyroidism. Germline lookup yields CDR1 MNHEY and CDR2 SMNVEV (reference sequence). The ends lost 5 bases at V and 9 bases at J; junction bases unmatched: 12. CDR3 length: 15 residues. This clonotype was observed many times. Amplified TCR beta CDR3 regions were obtained using RNA transcripts as template. First-round RT-PCR used HTBI primers; second-round multiplex PCR followed. TCRdb reprocessed the multiplex PCR reads via MiXCR and lists one record per CDR3 protein. The profile shows over 500,000 distinct CDR3 sequences, over 20% of them singletons.

The sequenced sample was peripheral blood. The chain links TRBV27 to TRBJ2-7; 11 bases align to TRBD2. This TCR derives from a woman aged 18-29 years with stable Graves' hyperthyroidism. Some clones in this sample may be carry-over from other donors' samples. The CDR3 here is CASSPDTSGRSVQYF. Here the CDR3 DNA reads TGTGCCAGCAGTCCAGATACTAGCGGGAGATCTGTGCAGTACTTC.